This TCR beta chain was sequenced during a study of glioma-infiltrating T cells after dendritic cell vaccination. Amplification used 60 V beta primers and 13 J beta primers. Some clones are missing from TCRdb's copy, which holds only in-frame ones; the method was immunoSEQ multiplex PCR. This sample has tens of thousands of clones, with 85% to 90% found just once. Germline CDR1 MGHRA, CDR2 YSYEKL. CDR3 length: 15 amino acids. The V end lost 0 bases, the J end lost 4 bases, and 13 bases lay between the germline ends. The genes are TRBV4-1 and TRBJ2-7; a possible D gene is TRBD2 (7 bases). The origin of this receptor is a human donor with glioblastoma. The sequenced sample was blood, obtained before dendritic cell vaccination. CDR3 DNA sequence: TGCGCCAGCAGCCAAGATAGGGGGGGTTCTTACGAGCAGTACTTC. Protein: CASSQDRGGSYEQYF.